The present T cell receptor beta chain was sequenced within a study of blood T cell repertoires in COVID-19. The CDR3 has 16 amino acids. Deletions cut 8 bases from V and 2 bases from J, with 19 bases between. Looked up from germline, CDR1 is MNHEY and CDR2 is SMNVEV (reference sequence). Only a few counts were recorded for this clone. The table came from immunoSEQ multiplex PCR; TCRdb's copy has only in-frame clones and leaves some out. The table records more than 110,000 clones, 80% to 90% of them present only once. The specimen sequenced was PBMCs or T cells enriched from blood (not recorded which). The receptor's source is a man in his fifties or sixties who had recovered from COVID-19. V is TRBV27 and J is TRBJ1-5; D gene unclear. CDR3 bases: TGTGCCAGCTCTCTCTCGGCGGACTATGGCAATCAGCCCCAGCATTTT. As protein: CASSLSADYGNQPQHF.